The sequence of this TCR beta chain was determined in a study of naive and memory T cell subsets. Study-level points and caveats: Naive and memory repertoire findings lacked a ground truth for validation.

An equimolar mix of two oligonucleotides served as the beta constant-region primer for TRBC1 and TRBC2. Ligated cDNA was amplified by four rounds of PCR with nested alpha and beta constant-region primers and SP2. One entry per CDR3 protein results from TCRdb running MiXCR on the UMI-ligation and nested PCR reads. The table records 8,500 to 10,000 distinct CDR3 sequences, around 5.6% of them present only once. Effector memory cells were sorted as CD45RA-CD27-, EMRA cells as CD45RA+CD27-. The CDR3 spans 13 residues. The germline V gene has CDR1 DFQATT and CDR2 SNEGSKA (reference sequence). The V and J ends lost 1 base and 2 bases respectively, with 8 bases between them. This clonotype came up many times. Its antigen is not identified.

This chain connects TRBV20-1 to TRBJ1-1, with D unresolved. The sequenced sample consisted of CD4+ TEMRA cells from blood. Subset of the sample: effector memory re-expressing CD45RA, CD45RA+ CD27-. This receptor was identified in a human donor in good health. CDR3 nucleotides: TGCAGTGCTAGAGGCAGATCCAACACTGAAGCTTTCTTT. Amino acid sequence: CSARGRSNTEAFF.